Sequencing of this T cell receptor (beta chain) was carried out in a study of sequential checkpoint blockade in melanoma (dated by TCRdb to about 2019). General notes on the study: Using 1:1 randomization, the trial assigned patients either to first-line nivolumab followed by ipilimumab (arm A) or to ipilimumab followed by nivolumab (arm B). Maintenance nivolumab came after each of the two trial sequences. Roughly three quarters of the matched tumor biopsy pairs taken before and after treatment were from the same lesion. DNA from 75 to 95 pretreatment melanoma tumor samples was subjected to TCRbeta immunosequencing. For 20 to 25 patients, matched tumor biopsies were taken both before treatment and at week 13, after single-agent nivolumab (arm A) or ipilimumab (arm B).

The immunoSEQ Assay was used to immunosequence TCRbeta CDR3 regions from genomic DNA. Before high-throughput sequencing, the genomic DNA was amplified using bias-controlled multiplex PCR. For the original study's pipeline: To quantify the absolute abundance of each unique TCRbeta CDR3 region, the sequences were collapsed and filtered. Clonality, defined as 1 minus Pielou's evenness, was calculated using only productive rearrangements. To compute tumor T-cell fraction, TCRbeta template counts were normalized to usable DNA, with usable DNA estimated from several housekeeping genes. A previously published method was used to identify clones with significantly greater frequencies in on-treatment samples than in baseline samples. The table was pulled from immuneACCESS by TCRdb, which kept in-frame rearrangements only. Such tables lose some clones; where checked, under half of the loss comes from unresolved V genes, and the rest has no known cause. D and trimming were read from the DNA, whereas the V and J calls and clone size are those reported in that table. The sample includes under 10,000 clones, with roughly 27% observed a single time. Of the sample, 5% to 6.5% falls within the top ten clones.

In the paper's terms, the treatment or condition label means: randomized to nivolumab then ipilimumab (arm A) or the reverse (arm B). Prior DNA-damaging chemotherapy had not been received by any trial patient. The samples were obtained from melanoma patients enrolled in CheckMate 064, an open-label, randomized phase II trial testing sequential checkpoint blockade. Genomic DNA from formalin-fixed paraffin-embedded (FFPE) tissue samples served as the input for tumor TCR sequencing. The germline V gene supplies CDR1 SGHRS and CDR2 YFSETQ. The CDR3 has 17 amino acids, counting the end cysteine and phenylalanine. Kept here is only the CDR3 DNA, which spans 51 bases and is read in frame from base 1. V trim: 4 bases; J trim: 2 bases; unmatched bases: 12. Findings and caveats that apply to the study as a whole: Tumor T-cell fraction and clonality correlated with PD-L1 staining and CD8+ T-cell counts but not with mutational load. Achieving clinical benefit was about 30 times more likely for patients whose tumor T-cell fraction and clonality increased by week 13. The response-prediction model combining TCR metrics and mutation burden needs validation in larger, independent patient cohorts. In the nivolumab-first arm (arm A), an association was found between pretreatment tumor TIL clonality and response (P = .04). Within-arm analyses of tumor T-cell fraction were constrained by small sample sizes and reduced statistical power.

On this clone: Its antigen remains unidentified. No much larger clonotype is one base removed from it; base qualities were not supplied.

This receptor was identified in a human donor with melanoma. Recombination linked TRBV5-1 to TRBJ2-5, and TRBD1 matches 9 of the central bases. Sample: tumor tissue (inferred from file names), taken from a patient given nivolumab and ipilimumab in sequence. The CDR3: CASSPETGTGYQETQYF. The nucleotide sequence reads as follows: TGCGCCAGCAGCCCAGAAACCGGGACAGGGTATCAAGAGACCCAGTACTTC.